The source of this T cell receptor beta chain is a study of identical twins. Details on this clonotype: The antigen is not known.

Study conclusions and caveats: Instead of following the same donors, the conclusions were based on cross-sectional statistical analysis. Weaker excess twin sharing was seen among beta out-of-frame sequences.

TCRdb itself ran the 5' RACE reads through MiXCR, one entry per CDR3 protein. The table lists about 790,000 distinct CDR3 sequences, around a sixth of them singletons. The CDR3 is made up of 13 amino acids. Germline V lookup: CDR1 DFQATT, CDR2 SNEGSKA (reference sequence). The ends lost 3 bases at V and 9 bases at J; junction bases unmatched: 5. These data were also reused for a study on T cells expressing NK-cell markers. That publication notes: In several experiments, sorting was restricted to alpha-beta TCR T cells by an anti-gamma-delta TCR antibody. HCMV specificity of expanded NKG2C+ T cell clones remained unclear.

Sequenced: PBMCs. This rearrangement joins TRBV20-1 to TRBJ2-1; 10 bases match TRBD1. The origin of this receptor is a woman aged 18-29 years in good health. In nucleotides, the CDR3 is TGCAGTGCTAGGGGGACAGGGGTGGGTGAGCAGTTCTTC. The encoded protein is CSARGTGVGEQFF.